Sequencing of this T cell receptor beta chain was carried out in a study of OX40 agonist ivuxolimab in advanced cancers. Study background: Cohort: 82.7% men, mean age approximately 66, aged about 20 to 80.

Exclusion of a patient followed from autoimmune disease history or systemic immunosuppression. V lost 6 bases and J lost 7, with 13 bases in between. This CDR3 spans 13 amino acids. The germline V gene encodes CDR1 MNHEY and CDR2 SMNVEV (reference sequence). The protocol was immunoSEQ multiplex PCR, while the TCRdb copy is restricted to in-frame clones and leaves out a portion. The sample consists of around 60,000 clones, around 87% of them appearing once. The V call is TRBV27, the J call TRBJ2-1; D call uncertain. The sequence came from an adult with an advanced solid tumor such as melanoma, head and neck, liver or kidney cancer. The source was CD4+ or CD8+ T cells sorted from blood, collected in a trial of the OX40 agonist ivuxolimab. CDR3 sequence reads: CASSWAFGNEQFF. Here the CDR3 DNA reads TGTGCCAGCAGCTGGGCTTTTGGGAATGAGCAGTTCTTC.